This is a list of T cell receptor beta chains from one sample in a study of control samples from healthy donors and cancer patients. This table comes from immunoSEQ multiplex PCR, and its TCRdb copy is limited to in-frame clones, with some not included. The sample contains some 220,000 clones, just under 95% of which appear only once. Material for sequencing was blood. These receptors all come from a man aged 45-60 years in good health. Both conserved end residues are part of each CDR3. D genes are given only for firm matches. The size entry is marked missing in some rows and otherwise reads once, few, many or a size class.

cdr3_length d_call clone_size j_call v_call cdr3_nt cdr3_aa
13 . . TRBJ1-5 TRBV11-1 TGTGCCAGCAGCCTCGGACTTAATCAGCCCCAGCATTTT CASSLGLNQPQHF
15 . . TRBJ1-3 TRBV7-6 TGTGCCAGCAGCCCAGGGTCGGCGGGAGGAAACACCATATATTTT CASSPGSAGGNTIYF
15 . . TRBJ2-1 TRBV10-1 TGCGCCAGCAGTGAGTCGAAACAGGCGAACAATGAGCAGTTCTTC CASSESKQANNEQFF
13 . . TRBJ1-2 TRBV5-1 TGCGCCAGCAGCTGGGAGAAAAACTATGGCTACACCTTC CASSWEKNYGYTF
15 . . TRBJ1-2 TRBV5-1 TGCGCCAGCAGCTTGGCGGGGATTCTCAACTGGGGCTACACCTTC CASSLAGILNWGYTF
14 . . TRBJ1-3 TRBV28 TGTGCCAGCAGTTTAAGCTGGGTCGGAAACACCATATATTTT CASSLSWVGNTIYF
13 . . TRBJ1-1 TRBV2 TGTGCCGGCTCGGCTCAAAGGGGGACTGAAGCTTTCTTT CAGSAQRGTEAFF
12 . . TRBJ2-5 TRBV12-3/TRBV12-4 TGTGCCAGCAGCAAGACTCAAGAGACCCAGTACTTC CASSKTQETQYF
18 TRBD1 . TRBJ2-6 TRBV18 TGTGCCAGCTCACCGTCCGGGACAGGGCACTCTGGGGCCAACGTCCTGACTTTC CASSPSGTGHSGANVLTF
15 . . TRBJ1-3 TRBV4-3 TGCGCCAGCAGCCCGAAGGACGGCTCTGGAAACACCATATATTTT CASSPKDGSGNTIYF
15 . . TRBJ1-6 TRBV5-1 TGCGCCAGCAGCTTGGCCGGGGGAGTAGGGTCACCCCTCCACTTT CASSLAGGVGSPLHF
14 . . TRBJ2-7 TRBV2 TGTGCCAGCAGTGACGGGGGGCGCGGCTACGAGCAGTACTTC CASSDGGRGYEQYF
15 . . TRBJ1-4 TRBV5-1 TGCGCCAGCAGCTTAACAGGTACAACTAATGAAAAACTGTTTTTT CASSLTGTTNEKLFF
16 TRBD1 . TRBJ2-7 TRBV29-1 TGCAGCGTTGAAGCCAGGGGGGACAGGGGCAAGTACGAGCAGTACTTC CSVEARGDRGKYEQYF
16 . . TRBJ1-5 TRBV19 TGTGCCAGTAGTATAAGGGGATTAGGGTTTGGTCAGCCCCAGCATTTT CASSIRGLGFGQPQHF
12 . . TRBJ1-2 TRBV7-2 TGTGCCAGCAGCTTACGAAGCTATGGCTACACCTTC CASSLRSYGYTF
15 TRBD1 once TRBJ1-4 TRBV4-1 TGCGCCAGCAGCCAGGAAGACAGGGTATATGAAAAACTGTTTTTT CASSQEDRVYEKLFF
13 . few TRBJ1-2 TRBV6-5 TGTGCCAGCAGTTACGGGGGAGCGGGTGGCTACACCTTC CASSYGGAGGYTF